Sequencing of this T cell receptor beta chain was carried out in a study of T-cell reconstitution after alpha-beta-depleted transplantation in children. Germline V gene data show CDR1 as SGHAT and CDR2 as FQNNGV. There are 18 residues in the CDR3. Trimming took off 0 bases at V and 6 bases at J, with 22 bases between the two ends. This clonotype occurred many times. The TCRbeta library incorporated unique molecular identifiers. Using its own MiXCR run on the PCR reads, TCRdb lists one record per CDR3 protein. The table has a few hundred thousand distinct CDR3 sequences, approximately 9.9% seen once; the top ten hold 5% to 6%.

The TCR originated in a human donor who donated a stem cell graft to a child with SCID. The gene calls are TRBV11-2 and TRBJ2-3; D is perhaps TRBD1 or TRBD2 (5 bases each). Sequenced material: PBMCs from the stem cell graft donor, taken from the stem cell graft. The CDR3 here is CASSLDPGRGQGRDTQYF. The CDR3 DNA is TGTGCCAGCAGCTTAGACCCGGGCCGAGGGCAGGGAAGGGATACGCAGTATTTT.